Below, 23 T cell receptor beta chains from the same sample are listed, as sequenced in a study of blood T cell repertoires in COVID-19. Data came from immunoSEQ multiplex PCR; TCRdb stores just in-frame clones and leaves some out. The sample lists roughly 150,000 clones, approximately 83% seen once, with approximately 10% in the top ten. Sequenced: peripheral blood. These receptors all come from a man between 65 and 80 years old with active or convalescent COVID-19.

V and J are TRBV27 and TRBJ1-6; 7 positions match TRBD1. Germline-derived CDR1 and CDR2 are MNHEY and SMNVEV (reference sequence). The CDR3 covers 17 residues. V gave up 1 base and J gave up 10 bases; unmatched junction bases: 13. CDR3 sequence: CASSLWSRQGKESPLHF. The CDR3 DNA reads TGTGCCAGCAGTTTATGGTCTAGACAGGGAAAGGAATCACCCCTCCACTTT.

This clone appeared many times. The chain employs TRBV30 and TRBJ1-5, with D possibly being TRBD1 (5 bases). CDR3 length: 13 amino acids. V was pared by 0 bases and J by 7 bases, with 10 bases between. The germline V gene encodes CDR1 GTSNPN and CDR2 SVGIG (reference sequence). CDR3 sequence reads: CAWSVQVEQPQHF. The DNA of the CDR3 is TGTGCCTGGAGTGTACAGGTGGAGCAGCCCCAGCATTTT.

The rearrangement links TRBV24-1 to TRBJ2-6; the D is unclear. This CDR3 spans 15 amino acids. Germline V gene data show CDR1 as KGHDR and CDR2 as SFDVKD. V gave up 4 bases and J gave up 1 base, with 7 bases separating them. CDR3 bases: TGTGCCACCAGTGAGCACGCGTCTGGGGCCAACGTCCTGACTTTC. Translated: CATSEHASGANVLTF.

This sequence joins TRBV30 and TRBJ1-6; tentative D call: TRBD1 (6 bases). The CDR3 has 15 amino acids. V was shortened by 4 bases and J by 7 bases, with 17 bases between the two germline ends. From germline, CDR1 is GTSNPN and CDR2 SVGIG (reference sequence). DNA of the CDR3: TGTGCCTGGAAGTTAGGGGGTTTCGGAAATTCACCCCTCCACTTT. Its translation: CAWKLGGFGNSPLHF. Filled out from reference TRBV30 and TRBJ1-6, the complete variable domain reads SQTIHQWPATLVQPVGSPLSLECTVEGTSNPNLYWYRQAAGRGLQLLFYSVGIGQISSEVPQNLSASRPQDRQFILSSKKLLLSDSGFYLCAWKLGGFGNSPLHFGNGTRLTVT.

CDR3 region: CASSLGQANQPQHF. The CDR3 bases are TGTGCCAGCAGCCTGGGACAGGCTAATCAGCCCCAGCATTTT. The genes are TRBV6-5 and TRBJ1-5; 8 nucleotides agree with TRBD1. CDR3 size: 14 residues. CDR1 and CDR2 from the germline V gene are MNHEY and SVGAGI. The V gene end was trimmed by 6 bases and the J gene end by 4 bases; junction bases not matched to a gene: 5.

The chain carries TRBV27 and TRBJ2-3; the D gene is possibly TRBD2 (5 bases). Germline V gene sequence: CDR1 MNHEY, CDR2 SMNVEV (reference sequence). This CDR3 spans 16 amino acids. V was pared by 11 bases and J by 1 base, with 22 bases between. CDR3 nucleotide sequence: TGTGCCGCCGGGATTCCTTCTCCCTATGGCACAGATACGCAGTATTTT. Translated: CAAGIPSPYGTDTQYF.

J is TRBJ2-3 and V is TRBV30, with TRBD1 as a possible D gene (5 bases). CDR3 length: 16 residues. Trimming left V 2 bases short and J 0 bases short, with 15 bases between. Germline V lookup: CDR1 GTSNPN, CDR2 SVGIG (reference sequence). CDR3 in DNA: TGTGCCTGGAGTCTACCAGCCAGGGCAAGCACAGATACGCAGTATTTT. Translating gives CAWSLPARASTDTQYF.

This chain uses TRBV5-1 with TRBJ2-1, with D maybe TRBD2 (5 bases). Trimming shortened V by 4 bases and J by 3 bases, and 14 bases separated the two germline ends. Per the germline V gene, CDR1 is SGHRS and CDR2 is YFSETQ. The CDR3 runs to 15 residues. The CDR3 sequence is CASSMDSEDYNEQFF. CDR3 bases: TGCGCCAGCAGCATGGACTCAGAGGACTACAATGAGCAGTTCTTC. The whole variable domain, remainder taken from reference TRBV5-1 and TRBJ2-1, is KAGVTQTPRYLIKTRGQQVTLSCSPISGHRSVSWYQQTPGQGLQFLFEYFSETQRNKGNFPGRFSGRQFSNSRSEMNVSTLELGDSALYLCASSMDSEDYNEQFFGPGTRLTVL.

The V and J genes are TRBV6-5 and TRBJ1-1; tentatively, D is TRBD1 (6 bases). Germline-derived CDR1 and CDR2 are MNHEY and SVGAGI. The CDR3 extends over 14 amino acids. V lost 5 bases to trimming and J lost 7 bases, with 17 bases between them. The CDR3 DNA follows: TGTGCCAGCAGTCGCGGGGGGGCGAAAGGTGAAGCTTTCTTT. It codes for CASSRGGAKGEAFF.

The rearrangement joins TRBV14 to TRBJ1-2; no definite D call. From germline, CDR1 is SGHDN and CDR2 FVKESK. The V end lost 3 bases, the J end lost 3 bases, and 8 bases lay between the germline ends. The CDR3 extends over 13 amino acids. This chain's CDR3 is CASSQAVHYGYTF. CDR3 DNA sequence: TGTGCCAGCAGCCAGGCGGTACACTATGGCTACACCTTC.

The CDR3 sequence is CASSLEGRVLSGYTF. For the CDR3, the DNA is TGCGCCAGCAGCTTGGAAGGCAGGGTACTAAGTGGCTACACCTTC. This chain joins TRBV5-1 and TRBJ1-2; perhaps TRBD1 as D (5 bases). The CDR3 runs 15 residues. CDR1 is SGHRS, CDR2 YFSETQ, per germline. V was cut by 0 bases and J by 7 bases, with 16 bases left in between.

The CDR3 reads CASIPGGGGDEQFF. The CDR3, as DNA: TGTGCCAGCATCCCGGGGGGAGGGGGTGATGAGCAGTTCTTC. This chain connects TRBV28 to TRBJ2-1; a possible D gene is TRBD2 (7 bases). This CDR3 has 14 amino acids. Trimming cost V 7 bases and J 8 bases, with 18 bases left between them. Germline lookup yields CDR1 MDHEN and CDR2 SYDVKM.

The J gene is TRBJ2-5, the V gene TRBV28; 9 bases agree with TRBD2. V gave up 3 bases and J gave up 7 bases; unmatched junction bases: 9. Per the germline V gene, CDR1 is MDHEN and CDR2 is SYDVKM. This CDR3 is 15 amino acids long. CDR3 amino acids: CASSLVLAGLWTQYF. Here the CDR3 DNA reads TGTGCCAGCAGTTTGGTACTAGCGGGTCTGTGGACCCAGTACTTC.

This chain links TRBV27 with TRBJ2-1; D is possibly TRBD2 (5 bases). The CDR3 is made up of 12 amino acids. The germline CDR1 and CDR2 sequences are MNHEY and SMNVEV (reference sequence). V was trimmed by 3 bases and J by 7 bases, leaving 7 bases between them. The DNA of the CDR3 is TGTGCCAGCAGTTTTGGGAGTAATGAGCAGTTCTTC. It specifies CASSFGSNEQFF.

Here the CDR3 reads CASSSRTGSSGNTIYF. In nucleotides, the CDR3 is TGTGCCAGCAGCTCCCGGACAGGGAGCTCTGGAAACACCATATATTTT. The chain combines TRBV11-2 with TRBJ1-3, with 8 nucleotides matching TRBD1. Germline CDR1 SGHAT, CDR2 FQNNGV. The CDR3 consists of 16 residues. The V and J ends lost 4 bases and 0 bases, in that order; junction bases with no gene match: 5. Drawing the rest from reference TRBV11-2 and TRBJ1-3, the complete variable domain is EAGVAQSPRYKIIEKRQSVAFWCNPISGHATLYWYQQILGQGPKLLIQFQNNGVVDDSQLPKDRFSAERLKGVDSTLKIQPAKLEDSAVYLCASSSRTGSSGNTIYFGEGSWLTVV.

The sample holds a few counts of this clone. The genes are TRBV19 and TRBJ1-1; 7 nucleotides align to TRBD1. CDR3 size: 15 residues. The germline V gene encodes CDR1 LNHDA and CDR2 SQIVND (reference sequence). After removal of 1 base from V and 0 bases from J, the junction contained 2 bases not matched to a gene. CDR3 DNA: TGTGCCAGTAGTATAGGGGGACAGCTGAACACTGAAGCTTTCTTT. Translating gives CASSIGGQLNTEAFF.

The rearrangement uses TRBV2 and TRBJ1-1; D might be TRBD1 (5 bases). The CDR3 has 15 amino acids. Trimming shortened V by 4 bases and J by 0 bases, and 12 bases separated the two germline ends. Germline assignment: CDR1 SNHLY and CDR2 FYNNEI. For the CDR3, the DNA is TGTGCCAGCAGTGTACAGGCAGCCTTGAACACTGAAGCTTTCTTT. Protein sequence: CASSVQAALNTEAFF.

This CDR3 reads CASSGDSSTDTQYF. The CDR3 DNA sequence: TGCGCCAGCAGTGGGGACTCTAGCACAGATACGCAGTATTTT. This sequence joins TRBV4-3 and TRBJ2-3, with D maybe TRBD2 (6 bases). This CDR3 contains 14 residues. Looked up from germline, CDR1 is LGHNA and CDR2 is YSLEER. V was cut by 6 bases and J by 0 bases, with 10 bases left in between.

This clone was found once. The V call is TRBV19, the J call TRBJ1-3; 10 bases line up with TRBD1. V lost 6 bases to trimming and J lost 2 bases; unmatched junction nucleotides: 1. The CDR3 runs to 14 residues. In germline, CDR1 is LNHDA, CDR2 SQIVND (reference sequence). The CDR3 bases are TGTGCCAGTAGGGGGACAGGGGCTGGAAACACCATATATTTT. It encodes CASRGTGAGNTIYF.

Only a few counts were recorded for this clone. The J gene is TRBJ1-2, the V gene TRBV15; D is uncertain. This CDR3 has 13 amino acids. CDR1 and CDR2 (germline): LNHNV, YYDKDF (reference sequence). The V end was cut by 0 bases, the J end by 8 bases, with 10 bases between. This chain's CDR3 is CATSRDSLAGYTF. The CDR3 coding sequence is TGTGCCACCAGCAGAGACTCATTAGCAGGCTACACCTTC.

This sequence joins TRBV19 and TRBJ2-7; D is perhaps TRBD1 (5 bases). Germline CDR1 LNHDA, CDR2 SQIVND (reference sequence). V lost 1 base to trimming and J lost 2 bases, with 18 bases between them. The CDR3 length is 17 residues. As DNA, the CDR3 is TGTGCCAGTAGTATAGGCCCCCCAAGTACAGGACCCTACGAGCAGTACTTC. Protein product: CASSIGPPSTGPYEQYF.

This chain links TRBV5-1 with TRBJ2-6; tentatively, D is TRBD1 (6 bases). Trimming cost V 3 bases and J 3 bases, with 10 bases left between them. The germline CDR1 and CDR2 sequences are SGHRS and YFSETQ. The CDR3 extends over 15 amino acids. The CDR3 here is CASSSNRDGANVLTF. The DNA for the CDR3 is TGCGCCAGCAGCTCGAACAGGGATGGGGCCAACGTCCTGACTTTC.

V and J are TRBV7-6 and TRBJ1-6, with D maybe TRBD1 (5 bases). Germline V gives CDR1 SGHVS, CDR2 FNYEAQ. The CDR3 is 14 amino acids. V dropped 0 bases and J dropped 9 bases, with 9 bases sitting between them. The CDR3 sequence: CASSLAGASSPLHF. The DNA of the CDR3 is TGTGCCAGCAGCTTAGCAGGGGCATCTTCACCCCTCCACTTT. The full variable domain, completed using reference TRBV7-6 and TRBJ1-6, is GAGVSQSPRYKVTKRGQDVALRCDPISGHVSLYWYRQALGQGPEFLTYFNYEAQQDKSGLPNDRFSAERPEGSISTLTIQRTEQRDSAMYRCASSLAGASSPLHFGNGTRLTVT.